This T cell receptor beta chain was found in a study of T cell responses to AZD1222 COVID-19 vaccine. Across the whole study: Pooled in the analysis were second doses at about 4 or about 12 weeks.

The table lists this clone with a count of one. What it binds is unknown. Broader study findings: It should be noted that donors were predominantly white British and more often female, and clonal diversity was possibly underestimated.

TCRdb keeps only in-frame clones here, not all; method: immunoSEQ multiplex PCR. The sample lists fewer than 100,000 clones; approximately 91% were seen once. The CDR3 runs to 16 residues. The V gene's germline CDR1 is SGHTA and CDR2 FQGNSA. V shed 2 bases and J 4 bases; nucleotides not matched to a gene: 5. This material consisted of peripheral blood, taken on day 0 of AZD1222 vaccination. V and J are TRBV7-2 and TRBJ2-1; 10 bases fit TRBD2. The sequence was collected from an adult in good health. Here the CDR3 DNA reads TGTGCCAGCAGCTTAAGTCGGACTAGCGGATACAATGAGCAGTTCTTC. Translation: CASSLSRTSGYNEQFF.